The clone carrying this TCR beta chain was counted once. In the authors' workflow: By means of reference gene primer amplification, nucleated cell counts were estimated. Method: immunoSEQ multiplex PCR; TCRdb's copy keeps in-frame clones and lacks some. The V and J calls and clone size come from that table; D and trimming were worked out from the DNA. This table holds 120,000 or so clones, 80% found once. V lost 2 bases, J lost 2 bases, and 16 bases lay in between. CDR1 SGDLS and CDR2 YYNGEE come from the germline V gene. This CDR3 spans 16 amino acids. The data originate from a study of blood T cell repertoires in COVID-19. Looking at the study overall: Samples representing acute and convalescent COVID-19 were sourced from the United States, Italy and Spain. Sources were T cells, B-cell-depleted T cells, or PBMCs; the material itself was cDNA or gDNA.

The rearrangement joins TRBV9 to TRBJ2-5; D might be TRBD1 (5 bases). The specimen was peripheral blood. This TCR was recovered from a human donor in a cohort sampled during active COVID-19. The CDR3: CASSVSPGRSQETQYF. For the CDR3, the DNA is TGTGCCAGCAGCGTCTCCCCAGGGCGATCACAAGAGACCCAGTACTTC.